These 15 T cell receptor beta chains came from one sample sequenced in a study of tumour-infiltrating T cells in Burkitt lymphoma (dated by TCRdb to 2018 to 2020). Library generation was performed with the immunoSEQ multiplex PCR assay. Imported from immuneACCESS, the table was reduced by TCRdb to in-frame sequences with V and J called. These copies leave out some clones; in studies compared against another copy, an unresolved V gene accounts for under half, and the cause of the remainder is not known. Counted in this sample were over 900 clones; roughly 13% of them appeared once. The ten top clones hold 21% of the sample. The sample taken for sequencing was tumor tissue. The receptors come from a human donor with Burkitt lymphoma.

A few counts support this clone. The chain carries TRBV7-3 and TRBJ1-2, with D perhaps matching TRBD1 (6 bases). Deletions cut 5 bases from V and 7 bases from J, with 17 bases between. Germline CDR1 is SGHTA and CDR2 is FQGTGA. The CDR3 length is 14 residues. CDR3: CASSTTGRDGGYTF. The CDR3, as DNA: TGTGCCAGCAGCACAACAGGGCGAGATGGTGGCTACACCTTC.

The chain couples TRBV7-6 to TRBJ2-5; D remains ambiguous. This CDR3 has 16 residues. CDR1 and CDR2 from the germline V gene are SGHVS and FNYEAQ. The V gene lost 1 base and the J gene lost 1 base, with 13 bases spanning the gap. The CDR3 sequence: CASSLVGQRSQETQYF. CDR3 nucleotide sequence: TGTGCCAGCAGCTTAGTCGGTCAGAGAAGCCAAGAGACCCAGTACTTC.

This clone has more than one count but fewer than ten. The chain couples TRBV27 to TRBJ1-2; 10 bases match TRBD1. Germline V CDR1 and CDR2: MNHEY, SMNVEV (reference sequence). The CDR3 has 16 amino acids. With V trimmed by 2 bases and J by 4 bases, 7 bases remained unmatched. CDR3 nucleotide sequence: TGTGCCAGCAGTTTAAAAGGGACAGGGGTGGGCTATGGCTACACCTTC. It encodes CASSLKGTGVGYGYTF.

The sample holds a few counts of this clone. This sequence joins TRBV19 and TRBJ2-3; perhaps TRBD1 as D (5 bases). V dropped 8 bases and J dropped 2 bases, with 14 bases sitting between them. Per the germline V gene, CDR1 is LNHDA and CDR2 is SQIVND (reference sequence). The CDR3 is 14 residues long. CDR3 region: CASRDRNYTDTQYF. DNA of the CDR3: TGTGCCAGTCGTGACAGAAACTACACAGATACGCAGTATTTT.

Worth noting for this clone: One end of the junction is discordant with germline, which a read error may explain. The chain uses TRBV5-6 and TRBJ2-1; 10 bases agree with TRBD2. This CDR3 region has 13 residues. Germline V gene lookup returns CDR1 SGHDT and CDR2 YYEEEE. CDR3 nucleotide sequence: TGTGCCAGCAGCTTAATTTCGATGGGACTAGCGATCTTC. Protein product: CASSLISMGLAIF.

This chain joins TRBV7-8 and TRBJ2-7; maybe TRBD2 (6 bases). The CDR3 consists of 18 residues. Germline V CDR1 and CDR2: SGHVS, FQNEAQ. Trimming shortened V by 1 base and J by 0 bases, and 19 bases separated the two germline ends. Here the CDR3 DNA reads TGTGCCAGCAGCTTAGTTTCGGCTAGCGCCCAGCCCTCCTACGAGCAGTACTTC. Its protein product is CASSLVSASAQPSYEQYF.

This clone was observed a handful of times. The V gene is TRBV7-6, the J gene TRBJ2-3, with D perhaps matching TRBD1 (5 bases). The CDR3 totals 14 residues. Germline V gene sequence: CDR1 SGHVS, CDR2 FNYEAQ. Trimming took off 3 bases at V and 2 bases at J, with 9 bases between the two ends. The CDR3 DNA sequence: TGTGCCAGCAGCTTCGGACAACCCACAGATACGCAGTATTTT. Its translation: CASSFGQPTDTQYF.

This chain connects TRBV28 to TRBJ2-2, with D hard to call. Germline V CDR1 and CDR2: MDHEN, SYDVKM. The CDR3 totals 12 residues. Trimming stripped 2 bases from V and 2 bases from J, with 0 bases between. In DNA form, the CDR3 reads TGTGCCAGCAGTTTAAACACCGGGGAGCTGTTTTTT. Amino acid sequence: CASSLNTGELFF.

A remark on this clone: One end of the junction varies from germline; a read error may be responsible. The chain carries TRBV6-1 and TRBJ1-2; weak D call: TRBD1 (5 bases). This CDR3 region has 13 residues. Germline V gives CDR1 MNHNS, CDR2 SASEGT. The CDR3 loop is CASIRQFGYDYTF. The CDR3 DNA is TGTGCCAGCATTAGACAGTTTGGCTATGACTACACCTTC.

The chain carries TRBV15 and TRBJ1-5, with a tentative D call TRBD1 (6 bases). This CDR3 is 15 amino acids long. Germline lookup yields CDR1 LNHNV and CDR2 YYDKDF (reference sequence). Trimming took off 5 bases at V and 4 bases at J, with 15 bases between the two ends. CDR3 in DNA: TGTGCCACCAGCCGCCGCGGACAGCAGAATCAGCCCCAGCATTTT. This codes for CATSRRGQQNQPQHF.

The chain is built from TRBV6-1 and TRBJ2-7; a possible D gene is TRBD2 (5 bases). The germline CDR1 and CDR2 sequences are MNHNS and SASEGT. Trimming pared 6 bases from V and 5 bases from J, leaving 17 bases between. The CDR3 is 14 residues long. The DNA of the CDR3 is TGTGCCAGCAGAGAGCGGCAGGCCACTAACGAGCAGTACTTC. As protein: CASRERQATNEQYF.

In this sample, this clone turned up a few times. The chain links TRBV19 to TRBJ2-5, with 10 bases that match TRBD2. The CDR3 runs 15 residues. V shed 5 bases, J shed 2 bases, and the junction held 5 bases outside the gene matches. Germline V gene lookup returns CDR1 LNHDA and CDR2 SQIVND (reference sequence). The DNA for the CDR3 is TGTGCCAGTAGTCCGCGGACTAGCGGACAAGAGACCCAGTACTTC. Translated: CASSPRTSGQETQYF.

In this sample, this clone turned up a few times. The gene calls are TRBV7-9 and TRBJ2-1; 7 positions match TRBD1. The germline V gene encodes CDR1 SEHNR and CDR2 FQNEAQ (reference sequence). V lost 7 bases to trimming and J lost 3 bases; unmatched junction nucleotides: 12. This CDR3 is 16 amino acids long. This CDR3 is CASIDFRQGYYNEQFF. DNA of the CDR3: TGTGCCAGCATCGATTTTAGACAGGGTTACTACAATGAGCAGTTCTTC. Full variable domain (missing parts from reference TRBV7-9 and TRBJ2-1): DTGVSQNPRHKITKRGQNVTFRCDPISEHNRLYWYRQTLGQGPEFLTYFQNEAQLEKSRLLSDRFSAERPKGSFSTLEIQRTEQGDSAMYLCASIDFRQGYYNEQFFGPGTRLTVL.

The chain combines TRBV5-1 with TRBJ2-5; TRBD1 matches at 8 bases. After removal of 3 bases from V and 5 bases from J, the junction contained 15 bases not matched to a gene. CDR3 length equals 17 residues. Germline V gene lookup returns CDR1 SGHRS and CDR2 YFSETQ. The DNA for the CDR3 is TGCGCCAGCAGCTCCGGACAGGGACGGGGGTTCGAGGAGACCCAGTACTTC. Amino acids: CASSSGQGRGFEETQYF.

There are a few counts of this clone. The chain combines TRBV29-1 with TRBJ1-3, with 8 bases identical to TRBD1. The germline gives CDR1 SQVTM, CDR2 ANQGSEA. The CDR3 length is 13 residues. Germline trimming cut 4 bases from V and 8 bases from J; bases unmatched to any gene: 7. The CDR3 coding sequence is TGCAGCGTTGGGGCAGGGGGCGGAGACACCATATATTTT. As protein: CSVGAGGGDTIYF.